This is a list of T cell receptor beta chains from one sample in a study of graft-versus-host responses after intestinal transplantation. Their recognized antigens are unknown. Only in-frame clones appear in the TCRdb table, and some are missing; sequencing was by immunoSEQ multiplex PCR. The profile shows under 150,000 clones, about 92% of them singletons. The material was unstimulated CD4+ T cells sorted from spleen or lymph node cells, obtained before intestinal transplant. The receptors were sampled from a human donor who received an intestinal transplant. The CDR3 runs from the conserved cysteine through the conserved F or W. The D gene is left open where the match is weak. Part of the rows lack a size; the others show once, few, many or a class for expanded clones.

j_call | v_call | d_call | clone_size | cdr3_nt | cdr3_aa
TRBJ2-3 | TRBV29-1 | NA | NA | TGCAGCTACAACCAACGCCGGGCAGATACGCAGTATTTT | CSYNQRRADTQYF
TRBJ2-7 | TRBV4-2 | NA | once | TGTGCCAGCACATCCGGCAGTGGGTTATACGAGCAGTACTTC | CASTSGSGLYEQYF
TRBJ2-1 | TRBV4-1 | NA | NA | TGCGCCAGCAGACCCGTAGATCGGGATGAGCAGTTCTTC | CASRPVDRDEQFF
TRBJ2-2 | TRBV5-4 | NA | NA | TGTGCCAGCATAGGGCGGGACACCGGGGAGCTGTTTTTT | CASIGRDTGELFF
TRBJ2-7 | TRBV4-1 | TRBD1 | NA | TGCGCCAGCTCCCCAGGGGGAGCGGTCTACGAGCAGTACTTC | CASSPGGAVYEQYF
TRBJ2-7 | TRBV11-2 | NA | NA | TGTGCCAGCAGCTTGGGCGGACTTAGCTACGAGCAGTACTTC | CASSLGGLSYEQYF
TRBJ2-7 | TRBV7-9 | NA | few | TGTGCCAGCAGCGACCTATACGAGCAGTACTTC | CASSDLYEQYF
TRBJ1-5 | TRBV2 | NA | NA | TGTGCCAGCGGAGGTGATCAGCCCCAGCATTTT | CASGGDQPQHF
TRBJ2-1 | TRBV6-5 | TRBD1 | NA | TGTGCCAGCAGCCGCCCCCGGACAGGGATGAATGAGCAGTTCTTC | CASSRPRTGMNEQFF
TRBJ2-7 | TRBV5-1 | TRBD2 | NA | TGCGCCAGCAGCCCCTCAATTCGACTAGCGGGGAGCTACGAGCAGTACTTC | CASSPSIRLAGSYEQYF
TRBJ2-5 | TRBV5-1 | NA | NA | TGCGCCAGCAGCTTGGAGTACACCGCGGGGGAGACCCAGTACTTC | CASSLEYTAGETQYF
TRBJ2-3 | TRBV11-2 | NA | NA | TGTGCCAGCAGCTTAGGCCAGGGTGGAGATACGCAGTATTTT | CASSLGQGGDTQYF
TRBJ2-3 | TRBV9 | NA | NA | TGTGCCAGCAGCGTAGTCGGCACAGATACGCAGTATTTT | CASSVVGTDTQYF
TRBJ2-3 | TRBV9 | NA | NA | TGTGCCAGCAGCGTAGAGGCAAGCACAGATACGCAGTATTTT | CASSVEASTDTQYF
TRBJ2-5 | TRBV19 | NA | NA | TGTGCCAGTAGTAGGAGGGGCCGAAAAACGGGAGAGACCCAGTACTTC | CASSRRGRKTGETQYF
TRBJ2-1 | TRBV5-1 | NA | NA | TGCGCCAGCAGCTTGGCAGTCTCTCCCCACCCTTACAATGAGCAGTTCTTC | CASSLAVSPHPYNEQFF
TRBJ2-3 | TRBV6-5 | TRBD2 | NA | TGTGCCAGCAGTCAAGGGACTAGGACACATACGCAGTATTTT | CASSQGTRTHTQYF
TRBJ1-3 | TRBV7-8 | NA | once | TGTGCCAGCAGCTCCACATCAGGGACCTCTGGAAACACCATATATTTT | CASSSTSGTSGNTIYF
TRBJ1-4 | TRBV7-9 | TRBD1 | once | TGTGCCAGCAGCGTGCAGGGGGGAAATGAAAAACTGTTTTTT | CASSVQGGNEKLFF
TRBJ2-7 | TRBV12-5 | NA | once | TGTGCTAGTGGTTGGGGGGACAGCTCCTACGAGCAGTACTTT | CASGWGDSSYEQYF
TRBJ2-5 | TRBV10-2 | TRBD2 | NA | TGCGCCAGCAGTTTAGCGGGGGGACAAGAGACCCAGTACTTC | CASSLAGGQETQYF
TRBJ2-3 | TRBV19 | NA | NA | TGTGCCAGTAGCCCCGCGATGACACCCGTCACAGATACGCAGTATTTT | CASSPAMTPVTDTQYF
TRBJ2-1 | TRBV6-1 | TRBD2 | NA | TGTGCCAGCAGTGAAGCAGAAGCGGGGGCCAATGAGCAGTTCTTC | CASSEAEAGANEQFF
TRBJ1-2 | TRBV29-1 | TRBD1 | NA | TGCAGCGTTGAACGAGGACAGGGGTTTGGATATGGCTACACCTTC | CSVERGQGFGYGYTF
TRBJ1-6 | TRBV9 | NA | NA | TGTGCCAGCAGCGACCGACAGACTAGGAGTTCACCCCTCCACTTT | CASSDRQTRSSPLHF
TRBJ1-5 | TRBV6-5 | TRBD1 | few | TGTGCCAGCAGTTACGACAGGGGGCAAAATCAGCCCCAGCATTTT | CASSYDRGQNQPQHF
TRBJ2-5 | TRBV4-2 | TRBD1 | NA | TGTGCCAGCAGCCAAGATCGAGGGGGCTTCCAAGAGACCCAGTACTTC | CASSQDRGGFQETQYF
TRBJ1-2 | TRBV6-1 | NA | once | TGTGCCAGCCTCAAGAAGGGTTACGGCTACACCTTC | CASLKKGYGYTF
TRBJ1-1 | TRBV12-5 | NA | NA | TGTGCTAGTGGTTTGGATCCGGGACAAGAAGCTTTCTTT | CASGLDPGQEAFF
TRBJ2-2 | TRBV5-1 | NA | NA | TGCGCCAGCAGAGCTGATTTTGGGGGCGTATTTGCCGGGGAGCTGTTTTTT | CASRADFGGVFAGELFF
TRBJ1-2 | TRBV5-1 | TRBD1 | NA | TGCGCCAGCAGCTGGGGACAGGGAATGAGCTATGGCTACACCTTC | CASSWGQGMSYGYTF